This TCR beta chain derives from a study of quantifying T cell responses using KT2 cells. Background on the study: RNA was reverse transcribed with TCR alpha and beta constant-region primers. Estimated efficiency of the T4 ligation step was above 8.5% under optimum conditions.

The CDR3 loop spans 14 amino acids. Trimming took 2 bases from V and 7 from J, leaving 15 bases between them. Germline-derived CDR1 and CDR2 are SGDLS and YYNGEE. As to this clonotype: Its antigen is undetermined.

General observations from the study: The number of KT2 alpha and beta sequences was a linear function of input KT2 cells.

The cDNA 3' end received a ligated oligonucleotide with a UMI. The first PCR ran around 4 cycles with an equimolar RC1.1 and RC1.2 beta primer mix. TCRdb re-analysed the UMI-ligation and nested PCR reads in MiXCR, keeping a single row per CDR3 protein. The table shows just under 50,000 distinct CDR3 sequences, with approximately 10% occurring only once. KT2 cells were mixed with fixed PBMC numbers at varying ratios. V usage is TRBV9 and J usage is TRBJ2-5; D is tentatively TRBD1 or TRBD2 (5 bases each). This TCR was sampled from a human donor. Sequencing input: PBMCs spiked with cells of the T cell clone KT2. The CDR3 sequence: CASSVGPERGTQYF. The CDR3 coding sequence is TGTGCCAGCAGCGTGGGGCCAGAACGGGGGACCCAGTACTTC.